This T cell receptor (beta chain) was recorded in a study of cytomegalovirus exposure and HLA in healthy donors. General study results and limits: Researchers counted around 180 TCR beta chains as cytomegalovirus-associated.

V lost 2 bases and J 9 bases, leaving 19 bases between the germline ends. The CDR3 covers 15 residues. The germline CDR1 and CDR2 sequences are SNHLY and FYNNEI. Assay used: immunoSEQ multiplex PCR; TCRdb lists only in-frame clones, some missing. The profile covers some 130,000 clones, with about nine tenths appearing a single time and 1.2% to 1.5% taken by the ten largest. Comments on this clone: The antigen remains unidentified.

The sequence was obtained from a man between 25 and 39 years old in good health and CMV-seronegative. The V call is TRBV2, the J call TRBJ1-1, with D tentatively TRBD1 (6 bases). The sequenced sample consisted of PBMCs. The CDR3 protein is CASSETGISSEKAFF. The CDR3 DNA follows: TGTGCCAGCAGTGAAACAGGGATCAGTAGTGAAAAAGCTTTCTTT.